The T cell receptor (beta chain) described here comes from a study of T-cell memory formation after mild COVID-19. In the study overall: Largely donor-specific sequence clusters came from two donors. Study-wide findings and caveats: Whether second-wave clones peaking at day 37 were SARS-CoV-2 specific went unconfirmed. Among CD4+ contracting clones, most were CM and EM, and CD8+ ones EMRA.

TCRdb re-called the 5' RACE reads through MiXCR, storing one row per CDR3 protein. Of about 340,000 distinct CDR3 sequences in the sample, 20% to 25% were seen once. This CDR3 has 14 amino acids. Germline V lookup: CDR1 SGDLS, CDR2 YYNGEE. V was pared by 3 bases and J by 4 bases, with 5 bases of the junction left unmatched. This clonotype was found a few times. Its antigen is as yet unknown. Sequenced input: PBMCs or a T cell subset sorted from them (not recorded which). V gene TRBV9 combines with J gene TRBJ2-3, with 7 bases fitting TRBD1. The clonotype comes from a man aged 18 to 35 who had mild COVID-19 (a few samples of this study predate the infection). Cell type and time point are not known. The CDR3 here is CASSGQGFPDTQYF. The CDR3 DNA sequence: TGTGCCAGCAGCGGACAGGGCTTCCCAGATACGCAGTATTTT. Full variable domain (rest looked up from reference TRBV9 and TRBJ2-3): DSGVTQTPKHLITATGQRVTLRCSPRSGDLSVYWYQQSLDQGLQFLIQYYNGEERAKGNILERFSAQQFPDLHSELNLSSLELGDSALYFCASSGQGFPDTQYFGPGTRLTVL.